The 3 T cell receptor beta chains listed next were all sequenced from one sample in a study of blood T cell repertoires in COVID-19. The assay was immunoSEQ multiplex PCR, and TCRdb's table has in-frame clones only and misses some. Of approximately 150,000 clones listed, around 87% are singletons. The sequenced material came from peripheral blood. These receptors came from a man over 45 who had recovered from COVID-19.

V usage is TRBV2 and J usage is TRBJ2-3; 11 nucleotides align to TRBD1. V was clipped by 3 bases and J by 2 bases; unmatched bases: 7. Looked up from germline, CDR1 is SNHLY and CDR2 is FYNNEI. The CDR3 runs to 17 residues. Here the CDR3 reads CASSDHRDRGYTDTQYF. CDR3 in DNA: TGTGCCAGCAGTGATCACCGGGACAGGGGGTACACAGATACGCAGTATTTT.

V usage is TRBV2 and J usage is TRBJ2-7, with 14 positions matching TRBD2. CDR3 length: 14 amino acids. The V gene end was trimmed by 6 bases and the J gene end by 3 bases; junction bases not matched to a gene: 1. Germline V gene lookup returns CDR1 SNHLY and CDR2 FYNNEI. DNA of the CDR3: TGTGCCAGCAGGGGACTAGCGGGGGTCTACGAGCAGTACTTC. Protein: CASRGLAGVYEQYF.

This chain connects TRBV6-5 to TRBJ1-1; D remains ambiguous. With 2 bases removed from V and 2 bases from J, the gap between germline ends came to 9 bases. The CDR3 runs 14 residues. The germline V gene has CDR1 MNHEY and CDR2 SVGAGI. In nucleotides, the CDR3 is TGTGCCAGCAGTTACCCGGGAAAAAACACTGAAGCTTTCTTT. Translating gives CASSYPGKNTEAFF.